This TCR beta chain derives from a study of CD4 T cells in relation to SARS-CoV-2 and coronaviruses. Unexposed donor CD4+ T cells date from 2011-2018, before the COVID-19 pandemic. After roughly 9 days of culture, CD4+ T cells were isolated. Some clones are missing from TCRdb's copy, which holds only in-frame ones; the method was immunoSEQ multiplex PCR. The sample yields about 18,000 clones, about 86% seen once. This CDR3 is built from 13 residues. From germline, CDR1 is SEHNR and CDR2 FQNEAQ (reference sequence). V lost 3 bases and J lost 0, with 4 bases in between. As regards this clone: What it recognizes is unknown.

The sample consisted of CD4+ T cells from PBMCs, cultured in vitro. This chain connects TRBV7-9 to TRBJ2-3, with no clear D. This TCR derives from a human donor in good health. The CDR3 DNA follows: TGTGCCAGCAGCTTGGGGAGCACAGATACGCAGTATTTT. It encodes CASSLGSTDTQYF.